One TCR beta chain is described in this entry. Original handling: How many nucleated cells were present was estimated from reference gene primer amplification. Data came from immunoSEQ multiplex PCR; TCRdb stores just in-frame clones and leaves some out. Clone size and V and J calls were adopted from that table, with D and trimming inferred from the DNA. Here the sample spans 150,000 to 200,000 clones, roughly four fifths being singletons. This record belongs to a study of blood T cell repertoires in COVID-19. The wider study: The samples span acute and convalescent COVID-19 from the United States, Italy and Spain. T cells, B-cell-depleted T cells, or PBMCs supplied cDNA or gDNA.

Germline lookup yields CDR1 SGHVS and CDR2 FQNEAQ. The CDR3 sequence is 15 residues long. V lost 2 bases to trimming and J lost 2 bases, with 12 bases between them. Sequencing input: peripheral blood. This chain uses TRBV7-8 with TRBJ2-5; D call uncertain. The receptor's source is a woman aged 40 to 49 with acute or convalescent COVID-19. CDR3 sequence (DNA): TGTGCCAGCAGCTTATTTCCAGAAGATCAAGAGACCCAGTACTTC. It encodes CASSLFPEDQETQYF.